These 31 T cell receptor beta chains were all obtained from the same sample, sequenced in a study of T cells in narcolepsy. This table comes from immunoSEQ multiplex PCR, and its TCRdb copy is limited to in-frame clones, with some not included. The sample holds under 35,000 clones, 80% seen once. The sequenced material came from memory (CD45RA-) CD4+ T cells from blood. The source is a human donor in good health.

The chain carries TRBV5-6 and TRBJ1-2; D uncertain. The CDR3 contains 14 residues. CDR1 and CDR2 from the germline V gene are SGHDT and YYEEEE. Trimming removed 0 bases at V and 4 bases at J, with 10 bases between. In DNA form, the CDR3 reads TGTGCCAGCAGCTTGGGGAGGGCCCTCTATGGCTACACCTTC. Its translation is CASSLGRALYGYTF.

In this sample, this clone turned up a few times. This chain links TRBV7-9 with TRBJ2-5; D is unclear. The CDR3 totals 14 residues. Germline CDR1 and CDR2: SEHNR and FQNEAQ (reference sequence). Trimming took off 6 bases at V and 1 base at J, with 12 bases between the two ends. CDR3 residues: CASRGRGVQETQYF. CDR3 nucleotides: TGTGCCAGCAGAGGGCGAGGAGTCCAAGAGACCCAGTACTTC.

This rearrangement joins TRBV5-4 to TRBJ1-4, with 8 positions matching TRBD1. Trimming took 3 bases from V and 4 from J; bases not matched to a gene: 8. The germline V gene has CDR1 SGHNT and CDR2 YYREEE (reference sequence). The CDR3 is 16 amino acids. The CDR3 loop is CASSSGGTGNNEKLFF. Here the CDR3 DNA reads TGTGCCAGCAGCTCTGGGGGGACAGGAAATAATGAAAAACTGTTTTTT.

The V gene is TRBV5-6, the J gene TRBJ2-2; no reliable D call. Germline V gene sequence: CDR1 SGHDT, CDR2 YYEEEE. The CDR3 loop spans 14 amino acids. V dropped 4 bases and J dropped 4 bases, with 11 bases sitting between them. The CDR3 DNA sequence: TGTGCCAGCAGCCTTCAGGTTTTCACCGGGGAGCTGTTTTTT. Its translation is CASSLQVFTGELFF.

The CDR3 nucleotides read TGTGCCAGCAGTTTCAGGGAGGGATACAATGAGCAGTTCTTC. This gives the protein CASSFREGYNEQFF. V and J are TRBV28 and TRBJ2-1, with 7 bases matching TRBD2. Germline lookup yields CDR1 MDHEN and CDR2 SYDVKM. CDR3 length: 14 residues. The ends lost 3 bases at V and 4 bases at J; junction bases unmatched: 3. The full variable domain, rest sourced from reference TRBV28 and TRBJ2-1, is DVKVTQSSRYLVKRTGEKVFLECVQDMDHENMFWYRQDPGLGLRLIYFSYDVKMKEKGDIPEGYSVSREKKERFSLILESASTNQTSMYLCASSFREGYNEQFFGPGTRLTVL.

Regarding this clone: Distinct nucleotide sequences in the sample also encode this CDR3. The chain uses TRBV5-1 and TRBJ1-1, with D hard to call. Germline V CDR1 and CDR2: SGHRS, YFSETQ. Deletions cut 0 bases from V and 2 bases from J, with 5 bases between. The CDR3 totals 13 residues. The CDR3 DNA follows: TGCGCCAGCAGCTTGGACCTTAACACTGAAGCTTTCTTT. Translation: CASSLDLNTEAFF.

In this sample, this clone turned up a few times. For the CDR3, the DNA is TGTGCCAGCAGCTTAGCCTTTGCCTACTATGGCTACACCTTC. This gives the protein CASSLAFAYYGYTF. The rearrangement links TRBV7-6 to TRBJ1-2, with unresolved D. V shed 0 bases and J shed 3 bases, with 8 bases lying between them. This CDR3 has 14 residues. The V gene's germline CDR1 is SGHVS and CDR2 FNYEAQ. The full variable domain, its missing parts supplied by reference TRBV7-6 and TRBJ1-2, is GAGVSQSPRYKVTKRGQDVALRCDPISGHVSLYWYRQALGQGPEFLTYFNYEAQQDKSGLPNDRFSAERPEGSISTLTIQRTEQRDSAMYRCASSLAFAYYGYTFGSGTRLTVV.

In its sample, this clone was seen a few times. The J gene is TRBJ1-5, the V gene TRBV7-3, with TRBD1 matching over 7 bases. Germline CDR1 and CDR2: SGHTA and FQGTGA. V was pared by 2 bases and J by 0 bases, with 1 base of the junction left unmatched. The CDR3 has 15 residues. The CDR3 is CASSLGDSSNQPQHF. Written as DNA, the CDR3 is TGTGCCAGCAGCTTAGGGGACAGTAGCAATCAGCCCCAGCATTTT.

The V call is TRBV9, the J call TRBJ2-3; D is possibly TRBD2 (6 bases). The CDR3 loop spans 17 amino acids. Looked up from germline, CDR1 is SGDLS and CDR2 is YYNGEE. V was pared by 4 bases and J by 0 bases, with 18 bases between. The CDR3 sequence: CASSLSGLDYSTDTQYF. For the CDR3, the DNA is TGTGCCAGCAGCCTCTCCGGACTGGACTATAGCACAGATACGCAGTATTTT.

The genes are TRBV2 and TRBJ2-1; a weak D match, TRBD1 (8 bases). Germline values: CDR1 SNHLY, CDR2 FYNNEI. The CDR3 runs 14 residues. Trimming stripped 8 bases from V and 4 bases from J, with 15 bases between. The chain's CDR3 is CASERDRSYNEQFF. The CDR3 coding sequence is TGTGCCAGCGAGCGGGACAGGTCTTACAATGAGCAGTTCTTC. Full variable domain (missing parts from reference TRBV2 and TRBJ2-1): EPEVTQTPSHQVTQMGQEVILRCVPISNHLYFYWYRQILGQKVEFLVSFYNNEISEKSEIFDDQFSVERPDGSNFTLKIRSTKLEDSAMYFCASERDRSYNEQFFGPGTRLTVL.

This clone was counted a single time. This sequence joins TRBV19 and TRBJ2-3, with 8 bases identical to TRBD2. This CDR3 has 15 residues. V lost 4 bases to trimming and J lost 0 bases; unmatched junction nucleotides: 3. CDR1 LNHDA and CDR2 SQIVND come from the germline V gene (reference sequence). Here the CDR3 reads CASSSSSGSTDTQYF. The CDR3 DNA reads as TGTGCCAGTAGTAGTTCTAGCGGGAGCACAGATACGCAGTATTTT. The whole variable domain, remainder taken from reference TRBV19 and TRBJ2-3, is DGGITQSPKYLFRKEGQNVTLSCEQNLNHDAMYWYRQDPGQGLRLIYYSQIVNDFQKGDIAEGYSVSREKKESFPLTVTSAQKNPTAFYLCASSSSSGSTDTQYFGPGTRLTVL.

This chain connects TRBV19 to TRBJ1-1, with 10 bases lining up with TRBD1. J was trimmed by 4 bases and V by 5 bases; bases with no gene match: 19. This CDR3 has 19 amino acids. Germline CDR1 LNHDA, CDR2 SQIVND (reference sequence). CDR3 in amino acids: CASSFFLGQGGPGGTEAFF. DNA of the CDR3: TGTGCCAGTAGTTTTTTCTTAGGACAGGGGGGCCCAGGGGGCACTGAAGCTTTCTTT. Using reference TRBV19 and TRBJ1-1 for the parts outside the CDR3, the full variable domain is DGGITQSPKYLFRKEGQNVTLSCEQNLNHDAMYWYRQDPGQGLRLIYYSQIVNDFQKGDIAEGYSVSREKKESFPLTVTSAQKNPTAFYLCASSFFLGQGGPGGTEAFFGQGTRLTVV.

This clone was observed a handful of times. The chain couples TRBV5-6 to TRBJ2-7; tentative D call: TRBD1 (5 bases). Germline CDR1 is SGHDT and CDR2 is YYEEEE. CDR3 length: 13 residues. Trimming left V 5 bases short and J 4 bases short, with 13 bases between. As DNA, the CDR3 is TGTGCCAGCAGTCGCAGGGCGGTGTACGAGCAGTACTTC. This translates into CASSRRAVYEQYF.

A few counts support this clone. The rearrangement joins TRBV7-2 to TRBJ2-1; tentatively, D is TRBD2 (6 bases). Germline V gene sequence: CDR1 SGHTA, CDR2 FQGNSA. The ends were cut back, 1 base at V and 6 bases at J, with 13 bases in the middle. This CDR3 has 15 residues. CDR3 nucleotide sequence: TGTGCCAGCAGCTTAGTGGGGGGAAGTGGCAATGAGCAGTTCTTC. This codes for CASSLVGGSGNEQFF.

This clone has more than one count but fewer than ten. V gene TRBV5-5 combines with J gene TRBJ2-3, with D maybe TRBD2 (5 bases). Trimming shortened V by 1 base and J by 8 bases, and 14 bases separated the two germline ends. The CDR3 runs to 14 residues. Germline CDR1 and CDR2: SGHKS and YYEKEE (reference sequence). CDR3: CASSLSLSGGTQYF. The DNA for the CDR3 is TGTGCCAGCAGCTTGTCTCTTTCCGGAGGTACGCAGTATTTT.

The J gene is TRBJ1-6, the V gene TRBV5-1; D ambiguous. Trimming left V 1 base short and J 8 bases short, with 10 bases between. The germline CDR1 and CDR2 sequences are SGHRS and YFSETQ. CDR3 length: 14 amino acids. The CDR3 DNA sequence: TGCGCCAGCAGCTTGACCTCGGGTGATTCACCCCTCCACTTT. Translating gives CASSLTSGDSPLHF.

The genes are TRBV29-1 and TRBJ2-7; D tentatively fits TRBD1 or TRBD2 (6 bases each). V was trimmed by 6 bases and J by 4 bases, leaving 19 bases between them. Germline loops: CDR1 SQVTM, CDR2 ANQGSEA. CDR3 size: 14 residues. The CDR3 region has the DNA TGCAGCGTGCCTGGAGGGGGGCCTGGGTACGAGCAGTACTTC. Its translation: CSVPGGGPGYEQYF.

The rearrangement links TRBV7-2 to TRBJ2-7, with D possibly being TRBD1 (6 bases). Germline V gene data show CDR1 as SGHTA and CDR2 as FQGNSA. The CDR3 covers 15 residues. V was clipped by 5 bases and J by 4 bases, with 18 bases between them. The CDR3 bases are TGTGCCAGCAGCCCCAGGGGCGGGCGGTATTACGAGCAGTACTTC. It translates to CASSPRGGRYYEQYF.

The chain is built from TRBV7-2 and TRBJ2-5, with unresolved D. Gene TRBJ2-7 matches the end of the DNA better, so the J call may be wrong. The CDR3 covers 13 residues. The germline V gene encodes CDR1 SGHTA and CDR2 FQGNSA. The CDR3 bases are TGTGCCAGCAGCTTAGGACTCGCCTACGAGCAGTACTTC. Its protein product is CASSLGLAYEQYF.

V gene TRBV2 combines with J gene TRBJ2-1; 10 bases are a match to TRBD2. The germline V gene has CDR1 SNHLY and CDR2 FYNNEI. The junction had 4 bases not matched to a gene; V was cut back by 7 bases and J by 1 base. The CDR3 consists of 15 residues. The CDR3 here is CASTLAGASYNEQFF. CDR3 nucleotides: TGTGCCAGCACCCTAGCGGGAGCGTCCTACAATGAGCAGTTCTTC.

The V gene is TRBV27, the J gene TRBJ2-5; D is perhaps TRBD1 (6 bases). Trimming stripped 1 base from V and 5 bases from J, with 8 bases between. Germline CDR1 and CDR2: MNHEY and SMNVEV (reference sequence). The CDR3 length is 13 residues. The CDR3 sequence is CASSLWGRETQYF. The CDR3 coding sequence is TGTGCCAGCAGTTTATGGGGGCGGGAGACCCAGTACTTC.

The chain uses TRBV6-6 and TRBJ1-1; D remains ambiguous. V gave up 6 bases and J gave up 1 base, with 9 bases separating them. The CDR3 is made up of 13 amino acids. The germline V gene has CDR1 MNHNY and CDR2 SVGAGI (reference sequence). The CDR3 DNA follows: TGTGCCAGCAGCCGCTTGGGGAACACTGAAGCTTTCTTT. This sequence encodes CASSRLGNTEAFF.

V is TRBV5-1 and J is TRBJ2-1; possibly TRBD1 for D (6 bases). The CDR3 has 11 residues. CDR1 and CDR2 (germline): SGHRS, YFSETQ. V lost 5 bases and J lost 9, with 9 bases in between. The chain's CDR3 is CASRGAVEQFF. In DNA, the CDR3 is TGCGCCAGCAGGGGGGCTGTTGAGCAGTTCTTC. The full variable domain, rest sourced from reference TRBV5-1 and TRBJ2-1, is KAGVTQTPRYLIKTRGQQVTLSCSPISGHRSVSWYQQTPGQGLQFLFEYFSETQRNKGNFPGRFSGRQFSNSRSEMNVSTLELGDSALYLCASRGAVEQFFGPGTRLTVL.

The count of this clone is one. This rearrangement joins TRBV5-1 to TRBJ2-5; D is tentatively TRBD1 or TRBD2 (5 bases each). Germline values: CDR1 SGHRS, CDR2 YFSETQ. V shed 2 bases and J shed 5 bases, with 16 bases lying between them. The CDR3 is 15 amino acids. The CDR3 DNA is TGCGCCAGCAGCTTACCCTCGGGACCCCAGGAGACCCAGTACTTC. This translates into CASSLPSGPQETQYF.

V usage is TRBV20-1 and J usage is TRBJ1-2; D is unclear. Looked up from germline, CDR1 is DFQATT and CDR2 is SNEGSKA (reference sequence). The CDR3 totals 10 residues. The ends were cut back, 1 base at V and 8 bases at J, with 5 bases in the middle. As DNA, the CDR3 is TGCAGTGCTAGAGCGGGCGGCTACACCTTC. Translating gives CSARAGGYTF.

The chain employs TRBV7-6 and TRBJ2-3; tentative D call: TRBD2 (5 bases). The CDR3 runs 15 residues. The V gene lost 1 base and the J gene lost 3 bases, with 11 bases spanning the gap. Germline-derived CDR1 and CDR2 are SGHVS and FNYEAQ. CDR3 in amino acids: CASSLGFRTTDTQYF. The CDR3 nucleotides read TGTGCCAGCAGCTTAGGGTTCAGGACTACAGATACGCAGTATTTT.

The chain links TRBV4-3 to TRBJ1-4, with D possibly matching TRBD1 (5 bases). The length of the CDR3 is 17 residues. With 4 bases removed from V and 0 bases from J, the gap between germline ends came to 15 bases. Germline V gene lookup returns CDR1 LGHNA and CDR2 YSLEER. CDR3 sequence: CASSPDGTLATNEKLFF. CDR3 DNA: TGCGCCAGCAGCCCGGACGGGACTCTTGCAACTAATGAAAAACTGTTTTTT.

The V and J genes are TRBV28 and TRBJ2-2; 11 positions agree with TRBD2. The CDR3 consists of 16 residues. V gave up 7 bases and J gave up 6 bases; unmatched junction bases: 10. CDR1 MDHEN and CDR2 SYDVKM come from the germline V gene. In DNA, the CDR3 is TGTGCCAGCAACCCTCCGGTAGCGGGAGGGGCCGGGGAGCTGTTTTTT. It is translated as CASNPPVAGGAGELFF.

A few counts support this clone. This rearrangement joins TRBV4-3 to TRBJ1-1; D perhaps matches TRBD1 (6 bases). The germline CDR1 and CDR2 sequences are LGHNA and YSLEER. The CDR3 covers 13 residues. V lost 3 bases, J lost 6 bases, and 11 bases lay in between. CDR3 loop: CASSQVPGAEAFF. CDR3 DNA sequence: TGCGCCAGCAGCCAGGTACCAGGGGCTGAAGCTTTCTTT.

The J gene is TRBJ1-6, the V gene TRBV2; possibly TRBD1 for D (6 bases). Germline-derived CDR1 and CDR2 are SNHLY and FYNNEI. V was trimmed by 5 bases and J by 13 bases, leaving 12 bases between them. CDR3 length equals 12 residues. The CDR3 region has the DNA TGTGCCAGCAGTCGAGGGGGGTCCCCCCTCCACTTT. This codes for CASSRGGSPLHF.

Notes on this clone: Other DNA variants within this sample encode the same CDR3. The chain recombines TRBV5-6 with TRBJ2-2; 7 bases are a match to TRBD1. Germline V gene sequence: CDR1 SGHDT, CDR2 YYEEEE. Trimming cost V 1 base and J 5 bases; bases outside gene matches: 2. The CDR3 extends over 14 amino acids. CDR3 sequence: CASSLRQGTGELFF. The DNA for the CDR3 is TGTGCCAGCAGCTTGAGACAGGGTACCGGGGAGCTGTTTTTT.